This T cell receptor (beta chain) is drawn from a study of blood T cell repertoires in COVID-19 (dated by TCRdb to 2018 to 2021). With respect to the entire study: The collaborator samples originated in the United States, Italy and Spain and spanned the acute and convalescent phases of COVID-19. The repertoires were made available in a free public database intended to serve as a resource for research on the immune response to SARS-CoV-2. The material from the prospective study consisted of cDNA or gDNA derived from T cells, B-cell-depleted T cells, or PBMCs. Samples were obtained from the ongoing ImmuneRACE study (first 160 participants) and from 1,254 subjects provided by 6 global collaborators. Subjects who had been exposed to COVID-19, were actively infected with it, or had recovered from it provided the deeply sampled blood TCRbeta repertoires that made up the dataset. Where available, HLA class I and class II types were obtained from metadata supplied by the sample provider rather than from assay-based typing. Nearly every sample came with metadata listing a de-identified subject ID, COVID-19 status, age in years and sex.

The collaborating institutions used their own protocols to collect whole blood in K2EDTA tubes. For TCRbeta analysis, collaborators shipped samples as frozen whole blood, isolated PBMCs, or DNA extracted from either of those sample types. The study at large found these results: The amount of clinical and demographic metadata varied by source and participant and was provided uncurated.

Notes on this clone: Its antigen remains unidentified. The input lacks base qualities; no much larger clone sits a single base away.

V lost 5 bases and J lost 3 bases; the stretch between them is 17 bases long. Reading the germline V gene (reference sequence) gives CDR1 MNHEY and CDR2 SMNVEV. The CDR3 contains 16 residues, cysteine and phenylalanine counted. Only the CDR3 region is kept as DNA, spanning 48 bases read in frame from base 1. The immunoSEQ Assay, a bias-controlled multiplex PCR, was used to amplify TCRbeta CDR3 regions from genomic DNA. In the paper's pipeline: The number of nucleated cells in each sample was estimated by amplification of reference gene primers within the assay. To quantify the absolute abundance of each unique TCRbeta CDR3 rearrangement, sequence reads were collapsed and filtered. Productive Simpson clonality was computed per sample as the square root of Simpson's diversity index over productive rearrangements. TCRdb carries this immuneACCESS record with in-frame sequences only. Its versions omit some clonotypes, under half of them owing to an unresolved V gene in the studies checked, with the rest unexplained. The V and J calls and clone size are taken from that table; D and trimming were inferred from the DNA. For this sample there are approximately 35,000 clones; 80% to 90% appear just once. 13% to 15% of the sample comes from the top ten.

The source is a man aged 60 to 69 with active COVID-19. Source material: peripheral blood. This sequence uses TRBV27 and TRBJ2-1; D gene: possibly TRBD2, on 7 matching bases. The CDR3 in this case is CASSPSGGEHYNEQFF. At the DNA level, the sequence is TGTGCCAGCAGTCCCTCGGGGGGCGAGCACTACAATGAGCAGTTCTTC.